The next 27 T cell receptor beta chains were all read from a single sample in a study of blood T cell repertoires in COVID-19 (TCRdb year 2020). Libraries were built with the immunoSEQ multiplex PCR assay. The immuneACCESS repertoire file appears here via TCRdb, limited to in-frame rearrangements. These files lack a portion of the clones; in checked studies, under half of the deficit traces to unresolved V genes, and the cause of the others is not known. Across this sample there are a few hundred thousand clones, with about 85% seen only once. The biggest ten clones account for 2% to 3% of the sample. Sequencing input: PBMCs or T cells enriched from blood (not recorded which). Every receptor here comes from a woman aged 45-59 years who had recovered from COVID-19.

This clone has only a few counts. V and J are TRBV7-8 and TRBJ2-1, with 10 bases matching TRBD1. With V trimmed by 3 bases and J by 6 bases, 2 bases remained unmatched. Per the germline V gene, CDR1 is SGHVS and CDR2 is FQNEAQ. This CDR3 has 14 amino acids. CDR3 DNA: TGTGCCAGCAGCTTCAGGACAGGGGGCAATGAGCAGTTCTTC. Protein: CASSFRTGGNEQFF.

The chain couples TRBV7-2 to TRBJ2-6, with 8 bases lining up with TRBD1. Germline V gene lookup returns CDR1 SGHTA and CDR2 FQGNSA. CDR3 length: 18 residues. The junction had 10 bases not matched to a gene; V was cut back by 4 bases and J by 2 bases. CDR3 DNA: TGTGCCAGCAGCTCGACCAGGGGGCGTCGTACTGGGGCCAACGTCCTGACTTTC. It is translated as CASSSTRGRRTGANVLTF.

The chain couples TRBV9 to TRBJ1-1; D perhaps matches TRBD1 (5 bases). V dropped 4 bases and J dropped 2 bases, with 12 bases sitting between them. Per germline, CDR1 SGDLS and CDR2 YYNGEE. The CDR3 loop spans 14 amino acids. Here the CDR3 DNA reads TGTGCCAGCAGCCCCTTCAGGGAAAACACTGAAGCTTTCTTT. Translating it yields CASSPFRENTEAFF.

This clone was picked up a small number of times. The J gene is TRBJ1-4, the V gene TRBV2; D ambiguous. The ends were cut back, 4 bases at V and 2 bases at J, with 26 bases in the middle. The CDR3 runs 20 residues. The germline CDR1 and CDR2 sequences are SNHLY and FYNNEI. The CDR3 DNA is TGTGCCAGCAGTGCTATGGGAGCGGCGGTTCGGGAAGGGACTAATGAAAAACTGTTTTTT. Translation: CASSAMGAAVREGTNEKLFF.

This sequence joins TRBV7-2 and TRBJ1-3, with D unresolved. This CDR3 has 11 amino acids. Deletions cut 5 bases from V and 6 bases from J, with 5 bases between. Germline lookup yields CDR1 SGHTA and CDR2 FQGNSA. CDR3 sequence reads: CASSSQNTIYF. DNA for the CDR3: TGTGCCAGCAGCAGCCAAAACACCATATATTTT.

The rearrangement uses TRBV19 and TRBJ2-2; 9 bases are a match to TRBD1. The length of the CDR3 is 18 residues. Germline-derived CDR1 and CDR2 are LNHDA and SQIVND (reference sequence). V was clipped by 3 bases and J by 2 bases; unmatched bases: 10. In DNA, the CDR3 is TGTGCCAGTAGTATCGACGTCACAGGGGGCGAAAACACCGGGGAGCTGTTTTTT. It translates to CASSIDVTGGENTGELFF.

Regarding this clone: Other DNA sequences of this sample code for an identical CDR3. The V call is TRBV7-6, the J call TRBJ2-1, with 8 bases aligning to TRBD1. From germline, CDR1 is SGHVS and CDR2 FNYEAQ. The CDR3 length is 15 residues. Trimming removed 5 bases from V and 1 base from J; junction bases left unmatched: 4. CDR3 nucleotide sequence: TGTGCCAGCAGCCCGACAGGGGTATCCTACAATGAGCAGTTCTTC. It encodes CASSPTGVSYNEQFF.

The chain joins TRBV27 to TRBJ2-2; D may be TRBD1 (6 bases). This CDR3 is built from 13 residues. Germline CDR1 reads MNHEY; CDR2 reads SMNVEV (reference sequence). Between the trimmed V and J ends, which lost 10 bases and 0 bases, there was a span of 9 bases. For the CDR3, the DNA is TGTGCCACCGGGACAACGAACACCGGGGAGCTGTTTTTT. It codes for CATGTTNTGELFF.

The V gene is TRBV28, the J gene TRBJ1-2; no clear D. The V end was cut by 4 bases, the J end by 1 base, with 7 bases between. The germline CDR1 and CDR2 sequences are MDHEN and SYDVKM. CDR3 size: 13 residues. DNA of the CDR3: TGTGCCAGCAGTTCCCAGGATAACTATGGCTACACCTTC. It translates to CASSSQDNYGYTF.

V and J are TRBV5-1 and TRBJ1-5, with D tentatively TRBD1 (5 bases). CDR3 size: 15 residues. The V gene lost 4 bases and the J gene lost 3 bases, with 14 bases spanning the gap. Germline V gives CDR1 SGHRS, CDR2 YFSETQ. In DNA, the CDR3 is TGCGCCAGCAGCCCGGGGGGGGATTACAATCAGCCCCAGCATTTT. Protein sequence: CASSPGGDYNQPQHF.

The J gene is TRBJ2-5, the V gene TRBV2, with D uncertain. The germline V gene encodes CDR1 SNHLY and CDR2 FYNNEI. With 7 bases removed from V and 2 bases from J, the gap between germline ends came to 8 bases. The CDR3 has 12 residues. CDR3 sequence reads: CASMAEQETQYF. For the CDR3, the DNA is TGTGCCAGCATGGCAGAACAAGAGACCCAGTACTTC.

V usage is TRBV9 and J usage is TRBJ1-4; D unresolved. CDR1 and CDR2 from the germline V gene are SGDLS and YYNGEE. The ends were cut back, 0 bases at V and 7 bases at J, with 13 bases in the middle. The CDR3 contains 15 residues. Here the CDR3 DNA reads TGTGCCAGCAGCGTAGCTTACGGGTCTGGTGAAAAACTGTTTTTT. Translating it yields CASSVAYGSGEKLFF.

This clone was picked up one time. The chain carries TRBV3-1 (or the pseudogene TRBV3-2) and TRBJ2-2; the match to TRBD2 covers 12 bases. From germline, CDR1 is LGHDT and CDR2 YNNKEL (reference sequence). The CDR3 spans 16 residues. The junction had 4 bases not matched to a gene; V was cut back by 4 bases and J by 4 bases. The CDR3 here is CASSPGLAGPTGELFF. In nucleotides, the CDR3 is TGTGCCAGCAGCCCAGGACTAGCGGGACCCACCGGGGAGCTGTTTTTT.

This CDR3 is CASRRGTGEYEQYF. CDR3 coding DNA: TGTGCCAGCCGCAGGGGGACAGGGGAATACGAGCAGTACTTC. The rearrangement uses TRBV6-5 and TRBJ2-7; 10 positions match TRBD1. Germline V lookup: CDR1 MNHEY, CDR2 SVGAGI. V shed 8 bases, J shed 4 bases, and the junction held 8 bases outside the gene matches. This CDR3 region has 14 residues.

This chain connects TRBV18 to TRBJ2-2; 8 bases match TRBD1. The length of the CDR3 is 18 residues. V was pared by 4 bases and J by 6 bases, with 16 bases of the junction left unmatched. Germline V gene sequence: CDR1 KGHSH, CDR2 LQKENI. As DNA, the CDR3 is TGTGCCAGCTCACGATCCCCGACAGGGGCCGGTTTGGCCGGGGAGCTGTTTTTT. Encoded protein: CASSRSPTGAGLAGELFF.

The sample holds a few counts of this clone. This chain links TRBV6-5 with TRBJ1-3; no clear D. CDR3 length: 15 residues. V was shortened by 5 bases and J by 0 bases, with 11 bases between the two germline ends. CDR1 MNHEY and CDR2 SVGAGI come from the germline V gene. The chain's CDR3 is CASSPQRVSGNTIYF. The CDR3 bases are TGTGCCAGCAGTCCACAGAGAGTCTCTGGAAACACCATATATTTT.

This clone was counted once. The CDR3 DNA reads TGTGCCAGCAGCGGACCGGTAGGAGGGAATGGAAACACCATATATTTT. It is translated as CASSGPVGGNGNTIYF. The chain combines TRBV5-5 with TRBJ1-3; no firm D call. CDR3 length equals 16 residues. CDR1 is SGHKS, CDR2 YYEKEE, per germline (reference sequence). V was trimmed by 4 bases and J by 3 bases, leaving 17 bases between them.

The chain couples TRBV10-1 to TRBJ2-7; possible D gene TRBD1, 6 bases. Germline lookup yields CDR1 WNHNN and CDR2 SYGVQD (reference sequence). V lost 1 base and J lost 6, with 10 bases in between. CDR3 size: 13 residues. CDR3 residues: CASSEFQGSEQYF. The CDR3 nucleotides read TGCGCCAGCAGTGAGTTCCAGGGGAGCGAGCAGTACTTC.

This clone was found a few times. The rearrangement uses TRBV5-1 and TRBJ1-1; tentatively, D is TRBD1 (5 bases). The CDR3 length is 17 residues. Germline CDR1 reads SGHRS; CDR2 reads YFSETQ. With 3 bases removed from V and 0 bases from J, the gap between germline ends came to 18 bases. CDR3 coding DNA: TGCGCCAGCAGCTCCGATGGGGCAGGGAAGATGAACACTGAAGCTTTCTTT. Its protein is CASSSDGAGKMNTEAFF.

In DNA, the CDR3 is TGTGCCAGCAGCTTACCAAGCACCCGACGGGGGTTCAACGAGCAGTACTTC. Its protein is CASSLPSTRRGFNEQYF. The chain joins TRBV11-3 to TRBJ2-7; TRBD2 is a possible D gene (6 bases). Trimming pared 2 bases from V and 5 bases from J, leaving 22 bases between. The CDR3 covers 17 residues. The V gene's germline CDR1 is SGHNT and CDR2 YENEEA.

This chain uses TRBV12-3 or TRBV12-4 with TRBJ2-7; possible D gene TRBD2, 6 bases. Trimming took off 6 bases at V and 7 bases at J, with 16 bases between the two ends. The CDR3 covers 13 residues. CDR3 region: CASRFGLAGEQYF. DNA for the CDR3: TGTGCCAGCAGGTTTGGACTGGCGGGGGAGCAGTACTTC.

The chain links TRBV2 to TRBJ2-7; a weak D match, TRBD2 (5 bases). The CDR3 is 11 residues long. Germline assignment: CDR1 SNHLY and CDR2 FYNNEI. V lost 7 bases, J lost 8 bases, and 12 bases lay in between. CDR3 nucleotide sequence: TGTGCCAGCACCGCGGAGGTACAGCAGTACTTC. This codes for CASTAEVQQYF.

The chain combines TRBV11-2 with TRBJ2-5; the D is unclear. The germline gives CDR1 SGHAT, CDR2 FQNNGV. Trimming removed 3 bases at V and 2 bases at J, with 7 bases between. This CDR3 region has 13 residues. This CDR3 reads CASSLYVQETQYF. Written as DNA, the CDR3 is TGTGCCAGCAGCTTGTATGTGCAAGAGACCCAGTACTTC.

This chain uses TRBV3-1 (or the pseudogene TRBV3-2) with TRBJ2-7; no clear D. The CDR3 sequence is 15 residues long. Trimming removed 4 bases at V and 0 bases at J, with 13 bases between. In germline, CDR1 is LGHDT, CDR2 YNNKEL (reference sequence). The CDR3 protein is CASSPPGLSSYEQYF. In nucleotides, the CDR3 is TGTGCCAGCAGCCCACCGGGTCTCAGCTCCTACGAGCAGTACTTC.

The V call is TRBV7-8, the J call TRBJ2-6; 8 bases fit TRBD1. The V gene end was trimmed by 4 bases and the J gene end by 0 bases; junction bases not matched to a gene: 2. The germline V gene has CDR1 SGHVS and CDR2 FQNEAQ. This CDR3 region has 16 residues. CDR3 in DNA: TGTGCCAGCAGCTACAGGGGGAGCTCTGGGGCCAACGTCCTGACTTTC. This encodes CASSYRGSSGANVLTF. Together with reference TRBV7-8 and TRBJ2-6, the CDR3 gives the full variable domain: GAGVSQSPRYKVAKRGQDVALRCDPISGHVSLFWYQQALGQGPEFLTYFQNEAQLDKSGLPSDRFFAERPEGSVSTLKIQRTQQEDSAVYLCASSYRGSSGANVLTFGAGSRLTVL.

CDR3 sequence: CASSSTMGLAYNEQFF. In DNA, the CDR3 is TGCGCCAGCAGCTCCACGATGGGACTAGCATACAATGAGCAGTTCTTC. V usage is TRBV5-1 and J usage is TRBJ2-1; 9 nucleotides align to TRBD2. V was clipped by 3 bases and J by 4 bases; unmatched bases: 8. The germline gives CDR1 SGHRS, CDR2 YFSETQ. The CDR3 contains 16 residues.

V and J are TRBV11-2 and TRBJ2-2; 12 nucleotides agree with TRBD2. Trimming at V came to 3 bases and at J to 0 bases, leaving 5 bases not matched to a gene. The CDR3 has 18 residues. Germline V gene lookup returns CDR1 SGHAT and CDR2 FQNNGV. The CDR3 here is CASSLGLAGAANTGELFF. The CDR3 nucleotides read TGTGCCAGCAGCTTGGGACTAGCGGGTGCCGCGAACACCGGGGAGCTGTTTTTT.